These 27 T cell receptor beta chains share one sample of origin, sequenced in a study of PD-L1 blockade in urothelial cancer. Documented time point: peripheral blood 6 weeks after treatment start. Some clones are missing from TCRdb's copy, which holds only in-frame ones; the method was immunoSEQ multiplex PCR. The table includes around 110,000 clones, roughly 90% detected once. The sequencing used PBMCs, collected around atezolizumab (anti-PD-L1) treatment. The source is a man aged 60 to 75 with urothelial cancer.

The chain combines TRBV10-2 with TRBJ2-7; 11 positions match TRBD2. This CDR3 is 15 amino acids long. In germline, CDR1 is WSHSY, CDR2 SAAADI. V shed 6 bases and J 4 bases; nucleotides not matched to a gene: 8. The DNA of the CDR3 is TGCGCCAGCAGCCCCGGGATAGCGGGGGGGTACGAGCAGTACTTC. It encodes CASSPGIAGGYEQYF.

This chain links TRBV6-1 with TRBJ2-3; TRBD1 matches 10 bases. V lost 10 bases and J lost 3; bases outside the gene matches: 7. The CDR3 extends over 14 amino acids. The germline V gene encodes CDR1 MNHNS and CDR2 SASEGT. Here the CDR3 reads CATMDRGLTDTQYF. CDR3 sequence (DNA): TGTGCCACGATGGACAGGGGGTTGACAGATACGCAGTATTTT.

This rearrangement joins TRBV5-4 to TRBJ1-2; D is unresolved. The germline V gene has CDR1 SGHNT and CDR2 YYREEE (reference sequence). Trimming removed 4 bases at V and 1 base at J, with 8 bases between. The CDR3 has 13 residues. Written as DNA, the CDR3 is TGTGCCAGCAGCGCCGTAGATAACTATGGCTACACCTTC. This sequence encodes CASSAVDNYGYTF.

The chain joins TRBV5-1 to TRBJ2-5; TRBD2 might be the D (6 bases). Per the germline V gene, CDR1 is SGHRS and CDR2 is YFSETQ. The CDR3 sequence is 16 residues long. The germline V and J ends were trimmed by 7 bases and 5 bases, with 24 bases remaining between them. The CDR3 loop reads CASSLKGAGGRETQYF. The CDR3 nucleotides read TGCGCCAGCTCCCTTAAAGGGGCTGGGGGGAGGGAGACCCAGTACTTC.

The chain has TRBV9 and TRBJ1-1; D gene unclear. The CDR3 loop spans 13 amino acids. The V and J ends lost 3 bases and 0 bases respectively, with 6 bases between them. Germline CDR1 reads SGDLS; CDR2 reads YYNGEE. CDR3 DNA sequence: TGTGCCAGCAGCGAAACGGTGAACACTGAAGCTTTCTTT. This gives the protein CASSETVNTEAFF.

In the case of this clone: Compared with germline, one end of the junction differs, possibly owing to a read error. The V gene is TRBV2, the J gene TRBJ2-7; 7 bases match TRBD1. The CDR3 has 16 amino acids. Germline CDR1 is SNHLY and CDR2 is FYNNEI. CDR3 sequence: CASRRQGRLTSDEQYF. In nucleotides, the CDR3 is TGTGCCAGCAGGAGACAGGGCCGCTTAACCTCCGACGAGCAGTACTTC.

This chain joins TRBV7-2 and TRBJ2-3; 7 bases fit TRBD2. V trimming: 3 bases; J trimming: 1 base; junction bases outside the gene matches: 1. The CDR3 spans 14 residues. Germline V gene sequence: CDR1 SGHTA, CDR2 FQGNSA. This CDR3 is CASSFAGGTDTQYF. In DNA, the CDR3 is TGTGCCAGCAGCTTTGCGGGGGGCACAGATACGCAGTATTTT. Supplemented by reference TRBV7-2 and TRBJ2-3, the full variable domain reads GAGVSQSPSNKVTEKGKDVELRCDPISGHTALYWYRQSLGQGLEFLIYFQGNSAPDKSGLPSDRFSAERTGGSVSTLTIQRTQQEDSAVYLCASSFAGGTDTQYFGPGTRLTVL.

The chain recombines TRBV29-1 with TRBJ1-3, with TRBD1 as a possible D gene (6 bases). The CDR3 loop spans 16 amino acids. The ends were cut back, 4 bases at V and 0 bases at J, with 16 bases in the middle. The germline CDR1 and CDR2 sequences are SQVTM and ANQGSEA. The CDR3 protein is CSVGDTDTDSGNTIYF. CDR3 in DNA: TGCAGCGTTGGGGACACGGATACCGACTCTGGAAACACCATATATTTT.

The J gene is TRBJ1-1, the V gene TRBV5-4, with D possibly being TRBD1 (5 bases). The CDR3 runs 14 residues. V was cut by 0 bases and J by 4 bases, with 10 bases left in between. Germline loops: CDR1 SGHNT, CDR2 YYREEE (reference sequence). The CDR3 sequence: CASSLDQGGTEAFF. CDR3 nucleotides: TGTGCCAGCAGCTTGGATCAGGGCGGCACTGAAGCTTTCTTT.

To note about this clone: Distinct nucleotide sequences in the sample also encode this CDR3. The chain joins TRBV18 to TRBJ2-7; the D gene is possibly TRBD1 (5 bases). The CDR3 spans 14 residues. V was shortened by 3 bases and J by 2 bases, with 11 bases between the two germline ends. In germline, CDR1 is KGHSH, CDR2 LQKENI. As DNA, the CDR3 is TGTGCCAGCTCACCCCCAGGGCGAACCTACGAGCAGTACTTC. The encoded protein is CASSPPGRTYEQYF.

This clone was seen ten or more times. This chain uses TRBV9 with TRBJ1-2; D gene uncertain. Per germline, CDR1 SGDLS and CDR2 YYNGEE. Trimming left V 0 bases short and J 5 bases short, with 11 bases between. The CDR3 totals 14 residues. The CDR3 DNA sequence: TGTGCCAGCAGCGTAGACGCGGATCCTTATGGCTACACCTTC. Translation gives CASSVDADPYGYTF.

This chain connects TRBV6-5 to TRBJ2-7; possible D gene TRBD1, 6 bases. The CDR3 has 14 residues. Deletions cut 6 bases from V and 3 bases from J, with 15 bases between. Germline V lookup: CDR1 MNHEY, CDR2 SVGAGI. The DNA of the CDR3 is TGTGCCAGCAGGGGGGCCGGCAGCCTCTACGAGCAGTACTTC. Protein: CASRGAGSLYEQYF.

The chain employs TRBV10-1 and TRBJ2-1; 16 nucleotides match TRBD2. J gave up 7 bases and V 4 bases, and 4 bases lay outside the gene matches. This CDR3 is 16 amino acids long. Germline V CDR1 and CDR2: WNHNN, SYGVQD (reference sequence). The CDR3 nucleotides are TGCGCCAGCAGTGGGGGACTAGCGGGAGGGCTGAATGAGCAGTTCTTC. It yields the protein CASSGGLAGGLNEQFF.

This chain joins TRBV7-8 and TRBJ2-3, with 8 positions matching TRBD2. Germline CDR1 is SGHVS and CDR2 is FQNEAQ. The CDR3 extends over 16 amino acids. Trimming removed 1 base from V and 2 bases from J; junction bases left unmatched: 5. This chain's CDR3 is CASSLVIAGITDTQYF. The CDR3 DNA reads TGTGCCAGCAGCTTAGTTATAGCGGGGATCACAGATACGCAGTATTTT.

This rearrangement joins TRBV5-4 to TRBJ2-3; 7 nucleotides agree with TRBD2. The CDR3 length is 15 residues. Germline V gives CDR1 SGHNT, CDR2 YYREEE (reference sequence). Losses at the gene ends were 4 bases for V and 6 bases for J; bases not matched to a gene: 11. The DNA of the CDR3 is TGTGCCAGCAGCAAGGTGGGCGGGGGAGGGGATACGCAGTATTTT. Translation: CASSKVGGGGDTQYF.

The CDR3 DNA is TGTGCCAGCAGTTCCGGCGGGACAGGGAACTATGGCTACACCTTC. Translation: CASSSGGTGNYGYTF. The chain recombines TRBV6-5 with TRBJ1-2; 9 bases are shared with TRBD1. Germline V lookup: CDR1 MNHEY, CDR2 SVGAGI. This CDR3 comprises 15 residues. With 4 bases clipped from V and 2 bases from J, the junction kept 5 bases outside the gene matches.

The genes are TRBV4-1 and TRBJ2-1; D is unresolved. V shed 1 base and J shed 0 bases, with 10 bases lying between them. CDR1 and CDR2 (germline): MGHRA, YSYEKL. CDR3 length: 16 residues. The CDR3 DNA reads TGCGCCAGCAGCCAAGGTCACTCCCGCTCCTACAATGAGCAGTTCTTC. This encodes CASSQGHSRSYNEQFF.

The chain couples TRBV18 to TRBJ2-3; tentative D call: TRBD2 (6 bases). This CDR3 is built from 15 residues. V was clipped by 1 base and J by 2 bases, with 10 bases between them. Germline V gene sequence: CDR1 KGHSH, CDR2 LQKENI. The CDR3 loop is CASSPRRGDTDTQYF. The CDR3 DNA reads as TGTGCCAGCTCACCACGGCGGGGAGACACAGATACGCAGTATTTT. Complete variable domain (other parts from reference TRBV18 and TRBJ2-3): NAGVMQNPRHLVRRRGQEARLRCSPMKGHSHVYWYRQLPEEGLKFMVYLQKENIIDESGMPKERFSAEFPKEGPSILRIQQVVRGDSAAYFCASSPRRGDTDTQYFGPGTRLTVL.

The chain combines TRBV7-9 with TRBJ1-5, with TRBD1 identical over 7 bases. This CDR3 has 15 amino acids. Germline trimming cut 5 bases from V and 4 bases from J; bases unmatched to any gene: 8. CDR1 is SEHNR, CDR2 FQNEAQ, per germline (reference sequence). The CDR3 is CASSKDRVKNQPQHF. The CDR3 DNA reads TGTGCCAGCAGCAAAGACAGGGTAAAAAATCAGCCCCAGCATTTT. The full variable domain, its missing parts supplied by reference TRBV7-9 and TRBJ1-5, is DTGVSQNPRHKITKRGQNVTFRCDPISEHNRLYWYRQTLGQGPEFLTYFQNEAQLEKSRLLSDRFSAERPKGSFSTLEIQRTEQGDSAMYLCASSKDRVKNQPQHFGDGTRLSIL.

The V and J genes are TRBV25-1 and TRBJ1-4; tentative D call: TRBD1 (6 bases). V lost 3 bases and J 8 bases, leaving 19 bases between the germline ends. The CDR3 covers 16 residues. Germline V gene data show CDR1 as MGHDK and CDR2 as SYGVNS. The CDR3 region has the DNA TGTGCCAGCAGTGATTTGAGTTGGGGGCAGAACGAAAAACTGTTTTTT. This sequence encodes CASSDLSWGQNEKLFF.

The V and J genes are TRBV4-3 and TRBJ2-5, with 9 bases that match TRBD2. Losses at the gene ends were 3 bases for V and 4 bases for J; bases not matched to a gene: 15. CDR3 length: 18 residues. Germline V CDR1 and CDR2: LGHNA, YSLEER. CDR3 loop: CASSHRLTHSGRGETQYF. For the CDR3, the DNA is TGCGCCAGCAGCCACCGACTCACCCATAGCGGGAGAGGAGAGACCCAGTACTTC.

In its sample, this clone was seen once. The germline gene is not matched at one end of the junction; a read error may be the cause. CDR3 coding DNA: TGTACCACCCGCCGGGCGAGGGGGCAGCCCCAGCATTTT. Protein product: CTTRRARGQPQHF. V is TRBV15 and J is TRBJ1-5; the D gene is possibly TRBD1 (6 bases). This CDR3 comprises 13 residues. CDR1 is LNHNV and CDR2 is YYDKDF in the germline V gene (reference sequence).

This clone was observed once. The J gene is TRBJ1-2, the V gene TRBV6-5; 10 bases line up with TRBD1. The CDR3 totals 14 residues. V lost 6 bases to trimming and J lost 2 bases; unmatched junction nucleotides: 3. Germline values: CDR1 MNHEY, CDR2 SVGAGI. The CDR3: CASRGQGTNYGYTF. CDR3 bases: TGTGCCAGCAGGGGACAGGGGACGAACTATGGCTACACCTTC.

The rearrangement uses TRBV6-6 and TRBJ1-1; D possibly corresponds to TRBD1 (5 bases). Trimming removed 7 bases from V and 4 bases from J, with 13 bases in between. Germline-derived CDR1 and CDR2 are MNHNY and SVGAGI (reference sequence). The CDR3 loop spans 13 amino acids. CDR3 amino acids: CASTPPGGTEAFF. CDR3 nucleotides: TGTGCCAGCACCCCCCCCGGGGGCACTGAAGCTTTCTTT.

As to this clone: Additional DNA sequences in this sample encode the identical CDR3. This chain links TRBV4-1 with TRBJ2-2; TRBD2 is a possible D gene (6 bases). The V and J ends lost 4 bases and 0 bases respectively, with 9 bases between them. This CDR3 comprises 15 residues. The germline V gene has CDR1 MGHRA and CDR2 YSYEKL. The CDR3 spells CASSRGTANTGELFF. The CDR3, as DNA: TGCGCCAGCAGCCGCGGGACGGCGAACACCGGGGAGCTGTTTTTT.

This chain links TRBV29-1 with TRBJ2-2, with 13 bases aligning to TRBD2. The CDR3 length is 16 residues. V gave up 5 bases and J gave up 4 bases; unmatched junction bases: 7. Germline V gene sequence: CDR1 SQVTM, CDR2 ANQGSEA. The DNA of the CDR3 is TGCAGCGTTACTAGCGGGGGGGCCCTGGGCACCGGGGAGCTGTTTTTT. Its protein is CSVTSGGALGTGELFF.

The CDR3 is CASSVGSRGNQPQHF. CDR3 nucleotide sequence: TGTGCCAGCAGCGTAGGGAGCCGGGGGAATCAGCCCCAGCATTTT. J is TRBJ1-5 and V is TRBV9; D may be TRBD1 (5 bases). Germline V gene sequence: CDR1 SGDLS, CDR2 YYNGEE. Deletions cut 0 bases from V and 4 bases from J, with 11 bases between. The CDR3 is 15 residues long.